The sequence of this TCR beta chain was determined in a study of ipilimumab plus nivolumab after autologous stem cell transplantation (dated by TCRdb to about 2021). A note on the overall study: The median number of doses received by trial patients was 5 for ipilimumab and fewer than 10 for nivolumab. Both primary refractory and relapsed disease were represented in the DLBCL cohort, where 18-month progression-free survival was around 86% and 29%, respectively. Patients in the trial were undergoing autologous transplant and had high-risk diffuse large B cell lymphoma, mature T cell lymphoma, or multiple myeloma. The intent-to-treat population of the trial was made up of thirty-five patients.

The germline V gene (reference sequence) supplies CDR1 SGHNT and CDR2 YYREEE. From cysteine to phenylalanine, the CDR3 is 13 amino acids long. The DNA shown is the 39-base CDR3, in frame from base 1. Trimming removed 5 bases from V and 7 bases from J; the gene matches leave 3 bases unexplained. Results the study describes overall, beyond this receptor: Per the authors, a biologic rationale for further study of the post-transplant checkpoint inhibition approach was offered by T cell receptor repertoire, regulatory T cell phenotype and gut microbiota profiles. The authors concluded that, as post-transplant consolidation, combined checkpoint inhibition appeared tolerable.

To prepare the library, the immunoSEQ multiplex PCR assay was applied. Not all clones reach the TCRdb copy of this immuneACCESS table, which keeps in-frame sequences only. Checked studies attribute under half of the gap to unresolved V genes and leave the rest unexplained. The sample table records over 75,000 clones; 65% to 85% of these occur just once. In total, the top ten clones hold around 2% of the sample. Ipilimumab was given at 1 mg/kg intravenously on day 1 of selected weeks, and checkpoint therapy started 14 to 28 days after autologous transplant. Nivolumab was administered at 3 mg/kg intravenously on day 1 of weeks 1, 4, 7, 10, and every two weeks through week 26. The study was a Phase Ib clinical trial testing combined checkpoint inhibition with ipilimumab and nivolumab as consolidation after autologous stem cell transplantation. Notes on this clone: The antigen it binds to is not known. Base qualities are missing; no much larger clone stands one base away.

The receptor was isolated from a male donor with diffuse large B-cell lymphoma. Source: PBMCs, taken in a trial of ipilimumab plus nivolumab as post-transplant consolidation. This sequence uses TRBV5-4 and TRBJ1-6; 7 of the junction bases match TRBD1. The bases read TGTGCCAGCAGTGGGACAGCCAATTCACCCCTCCACTTT. Its protein is CASSGTANSPLHF. Full variable domain (CDR3 extended with the reference TRBV5-4 and TRBJ1-6 proteins): ETGVTQSPTHLIKTRGQQVTLRCSSQSGHNTVSWYQQALGQGPQFIFQYYREEENGRGNFPPRFSGLQFPNYSSELNVNALELDDSALYLCASSGTANSPLHFGNGTRLTVT.